This entry features one T cell receptor (beta chain) sequence. No antigen is known for it. This specimen comes from a study of cytomegalovirus exposure and HLA in healthy donors. The PCR used 60 Vbeta and 13 Jbeta primers. Libraries were prepared by immunoSEQ multiplex PCR; TCRdb keeps only in-frame clonotypes and omits some of them. The sample yields approximately 100,000 clones, just over 70% seen once. General study findings and limits: With further analysis later on, most CMV-associated TCR beta chains appeared HLA-restricted.

This sequence originates from a boy between 10 and 17 years old in good health and CMV-seronegative. Sequenced material: PBMCs.

The CDR3 sequence is CASRGRGYGYTF. Here the CDR3 DNA reads TGTGCCAGCAGGGGCAGGGGCTATGGCTACACCTTC. The V and J genes are TRBV2 and TRBJ1-2; possible D gene TRBD1, 6 bases. CDR3 length: 12 amino acids. Trimming removed 6 bases at V and 4 bases at J, with 9 bases between. The germline gives CDR1 SNHLY, CDR2 FYNNEI.